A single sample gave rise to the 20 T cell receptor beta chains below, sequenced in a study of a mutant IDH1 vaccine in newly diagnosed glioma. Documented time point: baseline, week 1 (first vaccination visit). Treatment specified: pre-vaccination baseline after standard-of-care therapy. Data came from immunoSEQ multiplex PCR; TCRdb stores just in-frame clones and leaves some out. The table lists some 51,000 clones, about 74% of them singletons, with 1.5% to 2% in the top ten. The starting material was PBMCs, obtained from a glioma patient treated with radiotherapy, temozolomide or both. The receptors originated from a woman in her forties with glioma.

The CDR3 DNA is TGTGCCAGCAGCTTGGACAGGGGTGAGCAGTTCTTC. Translating gives CASSLDRGEQFF. The rearrangement joins TRBV5-4 to TRBJ2-1, with 7 bases matching TRBD1. Trimming at V came to 0 bases and at J to 9 bases, leaving 0 bases not matched to a gene. The germline V gene encodes CDR1 SGHNT and CDR2 YYREEE (reference sequence). This CDR3 has 12 amino acids.

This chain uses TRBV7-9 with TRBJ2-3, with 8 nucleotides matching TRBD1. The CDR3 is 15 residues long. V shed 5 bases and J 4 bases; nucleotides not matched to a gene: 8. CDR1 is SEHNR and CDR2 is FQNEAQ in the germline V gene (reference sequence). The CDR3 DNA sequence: TGTGCCAGCAGCCGGACAGGGTTGGACGCAGATACGCAGTATTTT. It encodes CASSRTGLDADTQYF.

The CDR3 DNA follows: TGTGCCAGCAGCTTAGCCCCACCTTACGAGCAGTACTTC. Translation gives CASSLAPPYEQYF. The V call is TRBV7-2, the J call TRBJ2-7, with D hard to call. This CDR3 is 13 amino acids long. Looked up from germline, CDR1 is SGHTA and CDR2 is FQGNSA. Trimming removed 0 bases at V and 4 bases at J, with 7 bases between.

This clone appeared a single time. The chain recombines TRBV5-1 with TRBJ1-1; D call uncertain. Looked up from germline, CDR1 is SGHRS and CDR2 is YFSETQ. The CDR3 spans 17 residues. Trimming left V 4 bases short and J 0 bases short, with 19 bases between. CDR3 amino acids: CASSARPGTTMNTEAFF. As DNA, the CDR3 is TGCGCCAGCAGCGCCCGGCCGGGAACAACCATGAACACTGAAGCTTTCTTT.

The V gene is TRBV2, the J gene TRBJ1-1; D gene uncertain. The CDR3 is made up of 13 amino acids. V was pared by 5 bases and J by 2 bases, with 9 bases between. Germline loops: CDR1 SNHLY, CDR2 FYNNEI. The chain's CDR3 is CASSSRRNTEAFF. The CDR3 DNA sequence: TGTGCCAGCAGTTCGCGGAGAAACACTGAAGCTTTCTTT.

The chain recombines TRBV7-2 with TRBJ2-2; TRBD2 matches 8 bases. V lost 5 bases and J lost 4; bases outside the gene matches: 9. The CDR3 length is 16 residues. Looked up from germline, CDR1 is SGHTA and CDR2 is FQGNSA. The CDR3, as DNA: TGTGCCAGCAGCCTAATAGCGGGGACTCCCACCGGGGAGCTGTTTTTT. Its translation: CASSLIAGTPTGELFF. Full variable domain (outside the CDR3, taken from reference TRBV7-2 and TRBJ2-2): GAGVSQSPSNKVTEKGKDVELRCDPISGHTALYWYRQSLGQGLEFLIYFQGNSAPDKSGLPSDRFSAERTGGSVSTLTIQRTQQEDSAVYLCASSLIAGTPTGELFFGEGSRLTVL.

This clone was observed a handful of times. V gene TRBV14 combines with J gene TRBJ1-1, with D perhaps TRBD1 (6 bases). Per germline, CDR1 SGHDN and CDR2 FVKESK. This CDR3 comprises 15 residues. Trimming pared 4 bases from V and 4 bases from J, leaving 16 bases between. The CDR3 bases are TGTGCCAGCAGCCTCGGGCGGGGGCAGGGCACTGAAGCTTTCTTT. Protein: CASSLGRGQGTEAFF.

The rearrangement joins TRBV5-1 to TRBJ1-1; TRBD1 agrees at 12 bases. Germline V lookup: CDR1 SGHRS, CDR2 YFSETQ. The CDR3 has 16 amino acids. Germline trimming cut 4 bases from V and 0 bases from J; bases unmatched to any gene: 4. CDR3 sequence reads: CASSAGQGALNTEAFF. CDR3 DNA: TGCGCCAGCAGCGCGGGACAGGGGGCTCTGAACACTGAAGCTTTCTTT.

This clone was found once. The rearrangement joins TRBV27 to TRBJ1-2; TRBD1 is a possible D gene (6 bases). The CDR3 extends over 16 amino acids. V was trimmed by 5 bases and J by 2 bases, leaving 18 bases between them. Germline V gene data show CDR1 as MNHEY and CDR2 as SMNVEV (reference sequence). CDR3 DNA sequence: TGTGCCAGCAGTCCGAGGGTCCGGGACACGAACTATGGCTACACCTTC. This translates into CASSPRVRDTNYGYTF.

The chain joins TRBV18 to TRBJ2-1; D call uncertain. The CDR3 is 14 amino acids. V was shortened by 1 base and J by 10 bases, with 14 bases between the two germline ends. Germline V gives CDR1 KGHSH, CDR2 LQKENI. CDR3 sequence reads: CASSPQGDTTEQFF. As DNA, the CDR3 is TGTGCCAGCTCACCACAGGGCGATACTACCGAGCAGTTCTTC.

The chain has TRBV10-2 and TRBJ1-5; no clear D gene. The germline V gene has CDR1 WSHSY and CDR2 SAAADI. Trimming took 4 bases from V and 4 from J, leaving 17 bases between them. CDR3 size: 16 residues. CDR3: CASSGAGNLRNQPQHF. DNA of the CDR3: TGCGCCAGCAGTGGGGCCGGGAACCTAAGGAATCAGCCCCAGCATTTT.

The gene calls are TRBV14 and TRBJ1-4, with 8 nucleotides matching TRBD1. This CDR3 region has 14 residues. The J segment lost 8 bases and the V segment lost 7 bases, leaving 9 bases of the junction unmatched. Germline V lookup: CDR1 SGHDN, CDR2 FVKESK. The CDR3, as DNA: TGTGCCAGCATGACGGTCAGGGGGCGCGAAAAACTGTTTTTT. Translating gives CASMTVRGREKLFF. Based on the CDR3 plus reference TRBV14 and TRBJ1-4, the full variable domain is EAGVTQFPSHSVIEKGQTVTLRCDPISGHDNLYWYRRVMGKEIKFLLHFVKESKQDESGMPNNRFLAERTGGTYSTLKVQPAELEDSGVYFCASMTVRGREKLFFGSGTQLSVL.

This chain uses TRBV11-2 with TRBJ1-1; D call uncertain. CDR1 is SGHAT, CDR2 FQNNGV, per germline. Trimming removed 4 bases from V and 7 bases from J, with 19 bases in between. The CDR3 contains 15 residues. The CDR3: CASSSDDDPQFEAFF. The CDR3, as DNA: TGTGCCAGCAGCTCCGACGACGACCCCCAATTTGAAGCTTTCTTT. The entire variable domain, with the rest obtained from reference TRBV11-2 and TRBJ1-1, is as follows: EAGVAQSPRYKIIEKRQSVAFWCNPISGHATLYWYQQILGQGPKLLIQFQNNGVVDDSQLPKDRFSAERLKGVDSTLKIQPAKLEDSAVYLCASSSDDDPQFEAFFGQGTRLTVV.

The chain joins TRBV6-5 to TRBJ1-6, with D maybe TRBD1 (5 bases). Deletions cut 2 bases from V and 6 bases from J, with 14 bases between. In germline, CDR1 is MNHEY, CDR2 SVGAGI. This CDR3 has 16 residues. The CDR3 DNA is TGTGCCAGCAGTTACGGACCGGGACGGGTTAATTCACCCCTCCACTTT. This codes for CASSYGPGRVNSPLHF.

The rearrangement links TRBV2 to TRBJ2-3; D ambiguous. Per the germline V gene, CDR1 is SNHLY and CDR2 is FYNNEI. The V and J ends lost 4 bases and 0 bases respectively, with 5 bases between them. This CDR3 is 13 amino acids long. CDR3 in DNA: TGTGCCAGCAGTGTCGGTAGCACAGATACGCAGTATTTT. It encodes CASSVGSTDTQYF.

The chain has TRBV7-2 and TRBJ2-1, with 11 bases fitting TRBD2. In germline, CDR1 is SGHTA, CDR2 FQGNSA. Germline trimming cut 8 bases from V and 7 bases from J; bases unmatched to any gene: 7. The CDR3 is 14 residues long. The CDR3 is CASLASGGWNEQFF. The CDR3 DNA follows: TGTGCCAGCCTCGCTAGCGGGGGGTGGAATGAGCAGTTCTTC.

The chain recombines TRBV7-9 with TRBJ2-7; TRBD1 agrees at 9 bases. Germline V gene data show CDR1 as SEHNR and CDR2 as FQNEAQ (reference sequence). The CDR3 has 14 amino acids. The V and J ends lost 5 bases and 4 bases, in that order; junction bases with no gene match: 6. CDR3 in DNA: TGTGCCAGCAGCCCTGGGACAGGGTCGTACGAGCAGTACTTC. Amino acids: CASSPGTGSYEQYF.

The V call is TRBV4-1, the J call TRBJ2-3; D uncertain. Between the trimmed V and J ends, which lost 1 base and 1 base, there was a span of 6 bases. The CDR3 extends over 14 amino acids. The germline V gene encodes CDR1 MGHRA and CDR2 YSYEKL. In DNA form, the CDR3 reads TGCGCCAGCAGCCAAGGCTACCGCACAGATACGCAGTATTTT. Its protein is CASSQGYRTDTQYF.

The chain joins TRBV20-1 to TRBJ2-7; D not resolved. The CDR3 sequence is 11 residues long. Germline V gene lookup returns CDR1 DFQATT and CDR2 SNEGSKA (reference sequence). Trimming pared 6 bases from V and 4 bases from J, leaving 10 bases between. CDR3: CSAPLGYEQYF. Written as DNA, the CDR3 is TGCAGTGCCCCACTGGGTTACGAGCAGTACTTC.

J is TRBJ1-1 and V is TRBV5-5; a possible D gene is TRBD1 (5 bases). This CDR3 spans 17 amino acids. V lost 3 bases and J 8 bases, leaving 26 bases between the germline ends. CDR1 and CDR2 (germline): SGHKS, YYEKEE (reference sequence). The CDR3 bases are TGTGCCAGCAGCTCTCAGGCTACCGGGACCTCCCTGGAGGAAGCTTTCTTT. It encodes CASSSQATGTSLEEAFF.